These T cell receptor beta chains were read from a single sample in a study of cytomegalovirus exposure and HLA in healthy donors. Only in-frame clones appear in the TCRdb table, and some are missing; sequencing was by immunoSEQ multiplex PCR. The sample has under 150,000 clones, just over 85% seen once. The material sequenced was PBMCs. The receptor source for this set is a woman under 30 in good health and CMV-seropositive. CDR3s include the opening cysteine and the closing phenylalanine or tryptophan. D genes are given only for firm matches. Size is omitted from some rows. Given values are once, few, many or a class for expanded clones.

TRBV7-9,TRBD2,TRBJ2-7,NA,CASSLPGTSEQYF,TGTGCCAGCAGCCTACCCGGGACTAGCGAGCAGTACTTC
TRBV6-5,NA,TRBJ1-2,NA,CASKGANYGYTF,TGTGCCAGCAAGGGAGCTAACTATGGCTACACCTTC
TRBV5-6,TRBD1,TRBJ1-6,few,CASTQGTGVSPLHF,TGTGCCAGCACCCAGGGGACAGGGGTTTCACCCCTCCACTTT
TRBV7-2,TRBD2,TRBJ2-3,NA,CASSLVGTSGGADTQYF,TGTGCCAGCAGCTTAGTTGGGACTAGCGGGGGGGCAGATACGCAGTATTTT
TRBV9,TRBD2,TRBJ2-7,NA,CASSSLDTPRGGRTYEQYF,TGTGCCAGCAGCTCGCTTGACACTCCTAGGGGCGGGAGGACCTACGAGCAGTACTTC
TRBV9,NA,TRBJ2-5,NA,CASFARGGTQETQYF,TGTGCCAGCTTCGCAAGGGGGGGGACTCAAGAGACCCAGTACTTC
TRBV28,NA,TRBJ2-7,NA,CASTHSSYEQYF,TGTGCCAGCACCCATAGCTCCTACGAGCAGTACTTC
TRBV28,TRBD1,TRBJ1-2,NA,CASRRGQSYYGYTF,TGTGCCAGCAGGCGGGGACAGTCTTACTATGGCTACACCTTC
TRBV4-3,NA,TRBJ1-1,few,CASSNNLDRVTEAFF,TGCGCCAGCAGCAACAACCTAGACAGAGTCACTGAAGCTTTCTTT
TRBV7-6,TRBD1,TRBJ2-2,NA,CASSLYGTGAGELFF,TGTGCCAGCAGCTTATATGGGACAGGGGCCGGGGAGCTGTTTTTT
TRBV7-8,TRBD1,TRBJ1-6,NA,CASSEQQGGNSPLHF,TGTGCCAGCAGCGAACAGCAGGGGGGAAATTCACCCCTCCACTTT
TRBV18,TRBD1,TRBJ2-7,NA,CASSPAGTGGSYEQYF,TGTGCCAGCTCACCAGCCGGGACAGGGGGCTCCTACGAGCAGTACTTC
TRBV28,NA,TRBJ2-3,NA,CASSQTNTDTQYF,TGTGCCAGCAGCCAGACTAATACAGATACGCAGTATTTT
TRBV4-1,NA,TRBJ1-1,NA,CASSQVLNTEAFF,TGCGCCAGCAGCCAAGTACTAAACACTGAAGCTTTCTTT
TRBV7-3,TRBD2,TRBJ2-1,NA,CASSSPGTSNTYNEQFF,TGTGCCAGCAGCTCCCCCGGGACTAGCAACACCTACAATGAGCAGTTCTTC
TRBV7-6,NA,TRBJ1-1,NA,CASSLGGGGNTEAFF,TGTGCCAGCAGCTTAGGAGGGGGGGGGAACACTGAAGCTTTCTTT
TRBV4-3,TRBD2,TRBJ2-1,once,CASSQELAGGRRKQFF,TGCGCCAGCAGCCAGGAGCTAGCGGGGGGCCGGCGAAAGCAGTTCTTC
TRBV7-8,NA,TRBJ2-5,NA,CASSLGASQYQETQYF,TGTGCCAGCAGCTTAGGGGCCAGCCAGTACCAAGAGACCCAGTACTTC
TRBV2,TRBD1,TRBJ2-2,once,CASSENRGRRGGELFF,TGTGCCAGCAGTGAAAACAGGGGGCGGCGCGGCGGGGAGCTGTTTTTT
TRBV4-3,NA,TRBJ2-2,once,CASSQERWGQTGELFF,TGCGCCAGCAGCCAAGAGCGCTGGGGGCAGACCGGGGAGCTGTTTTTT
TRBV18,NA,TRBJ1-1,NA,CASSPHLIRYTEAFF,TGTGCCAGCTCACCACACTTAATCCGGTATACTGAAGCTTTCTTT
TRBV28,NA,TRBJ1-4,NA,CASSRWGGLNEKLFF,TGTGCCAGCAGCCGGTGGGGGGGGTTAAATGAAAAACTGTTTTTT
TRBV5-1,NA,TRBJ1-2,NA,CASSLDREYSYTF,TGCGCCAGCAGCTTGGACAGGGAGTACAGCTACACCTTC
TRBV21-1,NA,TRBJ2-5,NA,CASSSQMSPSGTWETQYF,TGTGCCAGCAGCTCCCAAATGTCCCCTAGCGGGACCTGGGAGACCCAGTACTTC
TRBV6-6,NA,TRBJ2-7,NA,CASSSRVRLYEQYF,TGTGCCAGCAGTTCCAGGGTGAGGTTGTACGAGCAGTACTTC
TRBV7-9,TRBD1,TRBJ1-2,NA,CASSPPGQGSYGYTF,TGTGCCAGCAGCCCTCCGGGACAGGGGTCCTATGGCTACACCTTC
TRBV28,TRBD1,TRBJ1-2,few,CASSPRDRDGYTF,TGTGCCAGCAGCCCCCGGGACAGGGATGGCTACACCTTC
TRBV27,TRBD1,TRBJ2-7,once,CASSLGPGTGGFNEQYF,TGTGCCAGCAGTTTAGGGCCGGGGACAGGGGGCTTTAACGAGCAGTACTTC
TRBV13,NA,TRBJ2-7,NA,CASTRDSTYEQYF,TGTGCCAGCACCCGGGACTCTACCTACGAGCAGTACTTC
TRBV5-6,NA,TRBJ1-2,NA,CASSLGREGYTF,TGTGCCAGCAGCTTGGGTCGGGAGGGCTACACCTTC
TRBV10-3,TRBD1,TRBJ2-7,NA,CAIRVGQGAVEQYF,TGTGCCATCAGGGTCGGACAGGGGGCTGTCGAGCAGTACTTC
TRBV28,NA,TRBJ2-4,NA,CASSLMGLAKNIQYF,TGTGCCAGCAGTTTAATGGGGCTAGCCAAAAACATTCAGTACTTC
TRBV5-1,NA,TRBJ1-2,NA,CASSQNGGYGYTF,TGCGCCAGCAGCCAAAATGGGGGGTATGGCTACACCTTC
TRBV10-1,NA,TRBJ2-7,NA,CASRSQPIEGDSYEQYF,TGCGCCAGCAGATCCCAACCCATCGAAGGGGACTCCTACGAGCAGTACTTC
TRBV28,NA,TRBJ2-1,NA,CASTRVGGVTYNEQFF,TGTGCCAGCACCCGCGTGGGCGGGGTGACGTACAATGAGCAGTTCTTC
TRBV2,NA,TRBJ1-1,NA,CASRALGGKENTEAFF,TGTGCCAGCAGGGCCCTAGGAGGAAAAGAGAACACTGAAGCTTTCTTT
TRBV9,TRBD1,TRBJ1-2,NA,CASSADRGLDGYTF,TGTGCCAGCAGCGCAGACAGGGGGTTGGACGGCTACACCTTC
TRBV29-1,NA,TRBJ1-1,NA,CSVENSLNTEAFF,TGCAGCGTTGAGAACAGCTTGAACACTGAAGCTTTCTTT
TRBV28,NA,TRBJ2-3,NA,CASSPLVGGRVDTQYF,TGTGCCAGCAGCCCTCTAGTGGGGGGGCGGGTAGATACGCAGTATTTT
TRBV18,TRBD1,TRBJ2-7,NA,CASSRFDRGSYEQYF,TGTGCCAGCTCACGGTTCGACAGGGGCTCCTACGAGCAGTACTTC
TRBV6-1,NA,TRBJ2-1,NA,CASSATSGNEQFF,TGTGCCAGCAGTGCAACTAGTGGGAATGAGCAGTTCTTC
TRBV5-5,TRBD1,TRBJ1-5,NA,CASSPGQGDQPQHF,TGTGCCAGCAGCCCCGGACAGGGTGATCAGCCCCAGCATTTT